This T cell receptor (beta chain) was obtained from a study of blood T cells in healthy people across ages (dated by TCRdb to between 2015 and 2016). Describing the broader study: In model experiments, roughly one uniquely barcoded TCR beta cDNA molecule per two T cells was captured by template switching. Donors were grouped into four age groups: young (average 16 years), middle-aged (39), aged (roughly 67) and long-lived (just over 80). To track age-related changes in TCR beta repertoire diversity, the study relied on deep sequencing normalized with unique cDNA molecular identifiers. The study analyzed two additional independent replicas of 1 million unique cDNA reads from the same blood draw for two donors, one aged 18 to 30 and one aged 80 or older.

Systemically healthy Caucasian individuals from Russia, 35 to 50 in total and aged roughly 6 to 100 years, were included as donors. Each donor gave 8 to 10 milliliters of peripheral blood, drawn into EDTA-treated Vacutainer tubes. Ficoll-Paque density-gradient centrifugation was used to isolate PBMCs, with at least 7 million obtained per sample. Total RNA, at least 5 micrograms per sample, was extracted from PBMCs with Trizol reagent. The percentages of naive CD45RAhigh/CD27high T cells were determined by flow cytometry on a PBMC aliquot from every donor. On the study overall, not on this receptor specifically: Because the CMV infection status of the donors was unknown, age-related changes in expanded clonotypes may potentially have been confounded. Total diversity estimates from one million sequenced T cells were considered lower bounds and underestimates. Observed TCR beta diversity correlated strongly with the percentage of naive T cells measured by flow cytometry. Because profiling used bulk unsorted PBMCs, naive and antigen-experienced compartments could not be compared conclusively. Observed TCR beta diversity per million T cells fell roughly linearly with age, and a significant reduction was already apparent by age roughly 40. The long-lived group showed more naive CD4+ T cells, fewer expanded clones and increased TCR diversity than the aged group, suggesting age selection.

With regard to this clonotype: No cognate antigen has been identified for it. Base qualities are not recorded, but no much larger clone differs from it by a single base.

The protocol used for the library was 5' RACE. TCRdb lists the instrument as Illumina HiSeq 2500. A second PCR of roughly 7 to 12 cycles was run with a J-beta primer mix and a sample-barcoded 5' primer. Each TCR beta cDNA molecule received a unique molecular identifier from a template-switch 5' adaptor carrying 12 random nucleotides. At least 3 million CDR3-containing paired-end reads were obtained from each sample. First-strand cDNA synthesis was performed from all RNA using the Mint cDNA synthesis kit, with priming by a TRBC-specific oligonucleotide. Following uracil-DNA glycosylase treatment, a first 18-cycle PCR with universal primers M1SS and BC2_uni_R was performed on all cDNA. On the study's bioinformatics: Normalization of each sample was performed by random selection of 1 million high-quality reads, each carrying a distinct molecular identifier. Reads sharing molecular identifiers were discarded rather than binned into consensus sequences. CDR3 identification, clonotype clustering and error correction used MiTCR with a Q25 quality threshold and the strictest error-elimination algorithm. Lower-bound total TCR beta diversity was estimated with a nonparametric unseen species model using Euler transformation. In-frame beta chains were kept once TCRdb had trimmed the public reads at Q25 with fastp and called clones with MiXCR. Each entry is one CDR3 protein sequence, shown with its most common DNA and genes. V and J calls and clone size were set by TCRdb, not the authors. For this sample the table gives more than 600,000 distinct CDR3 sequences, of which around 25% were detected only once. More than 7.5% of the sample is held by the ten biggest clonotypes.

V has 0 bases trimmed and J has 1 base trimmed; junction bases matching no gene number 2. Reading the germline V gene gives CDR1 SGHRS and CDR2 YFSETQ. Spanning cysteine to phenylalanine, the CDR3 consists of 16 amino acids. Only the CDR3 DNA is retained, 48 bases long and in frame from the first base. Another study also made use of these data, one on T cells of mothers and their children. The second paper further reports: Nine systemically healthy Caucasian individuals served as donors, namely three mothers together with their six children. cDNA synthesis used all of the extracted RNA, with 1.5 ug of RNA in each 15 ul reaction. In the second PCR, sample barcodes and 2-4 random nucleotides were introduced via the M1S primer. More than 8.5 million TCR beta CDR3 reads were obtained from each mother, and roughly 3 million reads were obtained from each child. In both related and unrelated pairs, thymic selection shapes the output of TCR recombination in a similar way, with inherited differences having only a minor effect. Related mother-child pairs always showed normalized repertoire overlap that was slightly higher than in unrelated mother-child pairs, though the difference was never significant. No persistent microchimeric T cell clones were found, with a detection sensitivity of roughly 99 clones per million clonotypes. Deep NGS was used in the study to compare the TCR beta repertoires of mothers and children and to look for features that separate related mother-child pairs from unrelated individuals. Mothers averaged about 40 +/- 4 years of age and children averaged 11 +/- 4 years. After adapter ligation was performed with NEBNext reagents, the libraries were sequenced on an Illumina HiSeq 2000 with 100+100 nt paired-end reads. To avoid cross-contamination, the mother libraries and the child libraries were prepared a month apart and sequenced in separate runs. Each donor had between about 500,000 and 2,300,000 distinct TCR beta clonotypes identified. Naive TCR beta clonotypes were estimated from low-frequency clonotypes matched to each donor's FACS-determined naive share, without sorting.

This sequence uses TRBV5-1 and TRBJ2-3; 10 of the junction bases match TRBD2. This clonotype originated in a boy aged 10-17 years in good health. The sequenced material came from blood. The CDR3: CASSLVGTSGTDTQYF. The DNA reads TGCGCCAGCAGCTTGGTCGGGACTAGCGGCACAGATACGCAGTATTTT.